These T cell receptor beta chains were read from a single sample in a study of T cell responses to AZD1222 COVID-19 vaccine. Assay used: immunoSEQ multiplex PCR; TCRdb lists only in-frame clones, some missing. The profile covers about 150,000 clones, with about 93% appearing a single time and about 3.3% taken by the ten largest. The sequenced sample was peripheral blood, obtained 28 days after the second AZD1222 dose. The source is an adult who received the AZD1222 COVID-19 vaccine. The CDR3 runs from the conserved cysteine through the conserved F or W. A D gene is named only where the DNA matches it firmly. Size is omitted from some rows. Given values are once, few, many or a class for expanded clones.

CASTGGTEAFF TGTGCCAGCACAGGGGGCACTGAAGCTTTCTTT once TRBV25-1 TRBD1 TRBJ1-1
CASSWGDNQPQHF TGTGCCAGCAGTTGGGGAGACAATCAGCCCCAGCATTTT . TRBV6-5 . TRBJ1-5
CSVVGDNNQPQHF TGCAGCGTTGTGGGGGACAACAATCAGCCCCAGCATTTT few TRBV29-1 . TRBJ1-5
CASAGSGNTEAFF TGTGCCTCCGCGGGGTCAGGGAACACTGAAGCTTTCTTT . TRBV10-3 . TRBJ1-1
CASSLAQQGANLYNEQFF TGTGCCAGCAGCTTAGCCCAACAGGGGGCGAATTTGTACAATGAGCAGTTCTTC . TRBV7-8 TRBD1 TRBJ2-1
CASSLGRDTDTEAFF TGTGCCAGCAGTTTAGGGCGGGACACCGACACTGAAGCTTTCTTT . TRBV27 . TRBJ1-1
CSVDARDRGVVVSYEQYF TGCAGCGTTGATGCACGGGACAGGGGGGTAGTCGTCTCCTACGAGCAGTACTTC . TRBV29-1 TRBD1 TRBJ2-7
CASSNRGGNSPLHF TGTGCCAGCAGCAACAGGGGCGGAAATTCACCCCTCCACTTT . TRBV6-5 TRBD1 TRBJ1-6
CASSFGEYQETQYF TGTGCCAGCAGCTTTGGGGAGTACCAAGAGACCCAGTACTTC . TRBV7-9 . TRBJ2-5
CASSFGQGYEQYF TGTGCCAGCAGTTTCGGACAGGGCTACGAGCAGTACTTC . TRBV12-3/TRBV12-4 TRBD1 TRBJ2-7
CASRYAGAETQYF TGTGCCAGCAGGTATGCGGGAGCTGAGACCCAGTACTTC . TRBV5-6 TRBD2 TRBJ2-5
CASSVTPAYGYTF TGTGCCAGCAGCGTAACACCGGCGTATGGCTACACCTTC . TRBV3-1/TRBV3-2 . TRBJ1-2
CASSHLAGGAYEQYF TGCGCCAGCAGCCATCTAGCGGGAGGAGCCTACGAGCAGTACTTC . TRBV4-1 TRBD2 TRBJ2-7
CASLKGLAGETQYF TGTGCCAGCCTCAAGGGACTAGCGGGAGAGACCCAGTACTTC . TRBV2 TRBD2 TRBJ2-5
CASRPRQGAGGYTF TGTGCAAGTCGCCCCCGACAGGGGGCTGGTGGCTACACCTTC . TRBV12-2 . TRBJ1-2
CASSDRWRFYGYTF TGTGCCAGCAGTGACCGCTGGCGGTTCTATGGCTACACCTTC . TRBV6-4 . TRBJ1-2
CASSNMKGKSSHEQYF TGTGCCAGCAGCAATATGAAAGGGAAGTCGAGCCACGAGCAGTACTTC . TRBV21-1 . TRBJ2-7
CASSGAEAYGYTF TGTGCCAGCAGTGGGGCGGAGGCCTATGGCTACACCTTC . TRBV2 . TRBJ1-2
CASSEQAILEKLFF TGTGCCAGCAGTGAACAGGCCATTCTCGAAAAACTGTTTTTT . TRBV2 . TRBJ1-4
CASRSGTYNEQFF TGCGCCAGCAGGTCCGGTACCTACAATGAGCAGTTCTTC . TRBV5-1 . TRBJ2-1
CASSLTAGGQFF TGTGCCAGCTCCCTTACAGCGGGAGGCCAGTTCTTC . TRBV11-3 TRBD2 TRBJ2-1
CASSLSGNYGYTF TGTGCCAGCAGCTTATCGGGAAACTATGGCTACACCTTC . TRBV11-2 . TRBJ1-2
CASSLSGNQPQHF TGTGCCAGCAGTTTATCGGGCAATCAGCCCCAGCATTTT . TRBV12-3/TRBV12-4 . TRBJ1-5
CASSLAGGYNEQFF TGTGCCAGCAGCTTAGCGGGAGGTTACAATGAGCAGTTCTTC . TRBV11-2 TRBD2 TRBJ2-1
CASSLTGGRTEAFF TGTGCCAGCAGCTTAACAGGGGGAAGAACTGAAGCTTTCTTT once TRBV11-2 TRBD1 TRBJ1-1
CASSSTGEAFF TGTGCCAGCAGTTCCACAGGTGAAGCTTTCTTT few TRBV12-3/TRBV12-4 . TRBJ1-1
CASSFGTDYEQYF TGCGCCAGCAGCTTCGGTACGGACTACGAGCAGTACTTC . TRBV5-1 . TRBJ2-7
CASSLTGEAAYGYTF TGTGCCAGCAGCTTAACAGGGGAGGCAGCCTATGGCTACACCTTC . TRBV7-2 TRBD1 TRBJ1-2
CATSRDWGGDQPQHF TGTGCCACCAGCAGAGATTGGGGTGGGGATCAGCCCCAGCATTTT . TRBV15 . TRBJ1-5
CASSSTGPNYGYTF TGTGCCAGCAGTTCTACAGGGCCTAACTATGGCTACACCTTC . TRBV27 . TRBJ1-2
CASSLEGGPTEAFF TGCGCCAGCAGCTTGGAGGGTGGTCCCACTGAAGCTTTCTTT . TRBV5-1 . TRBJ1-1
CASSLGAANTEAFF TGTGCCAGCAGCTTAGGGGCGGCGAACACTGAAGCTTTCTTT . TRBV7-2 . TRBJ1-1
CASSELAAQETQYF TGTGCCAGCAGCGAACTAGCGGCCCAAGAGACCCAGTACTTC once TRBV14 TRBD2 TRBJ2-5
CASRNSGQGAREQFF TGTGCCAGCAGAAACTCGGGACAGGGGGCGCGTGAGCAGTTCTTC . TRBV27 TRBD1 TRBJ2-1
CASSAGTSGSETQYF TGTGCCAGCAGCGCGGGGACTAGCGGGAGTGAGACCCAGTACTTC . TRBV9 TRBD2 TRBJ2-5
CASSLLGTGDSNSPLHF TGTGCCAGCTCACTACTAGGGACAGGTGACTCCAATTCACCCCTCCACTTT . TRBV18 TRBD1 TRBJ1-6
CSASEAASYNEQFF TGCAGTGCTAGTGAAGCGGCCTCCTACAATGAGCAGTTCTTC . TRBV20-1 . TRBJ2-1
CASSQAGYGLF TGTGCCAGCAGCCAAGCAGGGTATGGTCTCTTC . TRBV3-1/TRBV3-2 . TRBJ2-1
CASSEGPSPGELFF TGTGCCAGCAGTGAGGGACCCTCCCCCGGGGAGCTGTTTTTT . TRBV2 . TRBJ2-2
CASSLAGGNTIYF TGTGCCAGCAGCTTAGCAGGGGGAAACACCATATATTTT . TRBV7-8 . TRBJ1-3
CASSVSENNEKLFF TGTGCCAGCAGTGTGAGTGAGAATAATGAAAAACTGTTTTTT . TRBV27 . TRBJ1-4
CASRGEGRYEQYF TGTGCCAGTCGAGGGGAGGGGAGATACGAGCAGTACTTC . TRBV27 TRBD2 TRBJ2-7
CASSLAQPLRRSSYEQYF TGTGCCAGCAGCTTAGCACAGCCCTTGCGGCGGTCGTCCTACGAGCAGTACTTC once TRBV11-2 . TRBJ2-7
CASSRGQAPNYGYTF TGTGCCAGCAGCCGCGGACAGGCCCCTAACTATGGCTACACCTTC . TRBV5-6 TRBD1 TRBJ1-2
CASSVAWDSMNTEAFF TGTGCCAGCAGCGTAGCATGGGACTCCATGAACACTGAAGCTTTCTTT few TRBV9 . TRBJ1-1
CASSLDNQPQHF TGTGCCAGCAGCTTAGATAATCAGCCCCAGCATTTT . TRBV7-9 . TRBJ1-5
CASSVGLAGIYEQYF TGTGCCAGCAGCGTGGGACTAGCGGGTATCTACGAGCAGTACTTC . TRBV5-5 TRBD2 TRBJ2-7
CASKGYNEQFF TGTGCCAGCAAAGGCTACAATGAGCAGTTCTTC . TRBV2 . TRBJ2-1
CASSFHRDGSGANVLTF TGTGCCAGCAGCTTCCACAGGGACGGGTCTGGGGCCAACGTCCTGACTTTC . TRBV11-2 . TRBJ2-6
CASSPWAGSDKNIQYF TGTGCCAGCTCACCATGGGCAGGATCAGACAAAAACATTCAGTACTTC . TRBV18 . TRBJ2-4